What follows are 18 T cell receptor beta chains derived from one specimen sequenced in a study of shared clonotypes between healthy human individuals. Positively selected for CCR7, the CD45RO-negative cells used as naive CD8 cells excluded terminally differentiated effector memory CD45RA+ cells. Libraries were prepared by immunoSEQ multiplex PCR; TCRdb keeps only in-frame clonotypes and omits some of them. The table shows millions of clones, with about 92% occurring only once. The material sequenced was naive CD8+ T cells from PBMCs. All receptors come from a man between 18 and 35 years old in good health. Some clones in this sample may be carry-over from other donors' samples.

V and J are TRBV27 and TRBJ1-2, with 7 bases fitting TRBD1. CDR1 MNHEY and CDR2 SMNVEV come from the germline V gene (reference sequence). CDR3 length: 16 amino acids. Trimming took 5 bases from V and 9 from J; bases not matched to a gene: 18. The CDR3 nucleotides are TGTGCCAGCAGTACACGAGACAGGGCCGCCCCCGGTAGCTACACCTTC. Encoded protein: CASSTRDRAAPGSYTF.

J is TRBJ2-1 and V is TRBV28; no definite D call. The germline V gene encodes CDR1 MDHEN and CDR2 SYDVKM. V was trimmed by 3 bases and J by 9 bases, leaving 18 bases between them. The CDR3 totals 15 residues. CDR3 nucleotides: TGTGCCAGCAGTTTGGCCCGGCAACTCGCAGGTGAGCAGTTCTTC. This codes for CASSLARQLAGEQFF. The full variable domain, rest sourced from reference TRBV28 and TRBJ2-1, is DVKVTQSSRYLVKRTGEKVFLECVQDMDHENMFWYRQDPGLGLRLIYFSYDVKMKEKGDIPEGYSVSREKKERFSLILESASTNQTSMYLCASSLARQLAGEQFFGPGTRLTVL.

The CDR3 is CASSFSGAYGNTIYF. In nucleotides, the CDR3 is TGTGCCAGCAGTTTTTCAGGGGCGTACGGAAACACCATATATTTT. The chain recombines TRBV27 with TRBJ1-3, with TRBD1 as a possible D gene (6 bases). Germline V gives CDR1 MNHEY, CDR2 SMNVEV (reference sequence). The CDR3 runs to 15 residues. V lost 3 bases, J lost 4 bases, and 13 bases lay in between.

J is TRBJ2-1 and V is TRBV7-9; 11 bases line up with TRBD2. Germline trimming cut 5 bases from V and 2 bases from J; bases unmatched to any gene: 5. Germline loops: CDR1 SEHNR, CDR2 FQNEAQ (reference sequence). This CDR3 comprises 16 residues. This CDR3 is CASSPRLAGTYNEQFF. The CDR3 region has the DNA TGTGCCAGCAGCCCCCGACTAGCGGGAACCTACAATGAGCAGTTCTTC. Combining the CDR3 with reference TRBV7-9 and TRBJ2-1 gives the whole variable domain DTGVSQNPRHKITKRGQNVTFRCDPISEHNRLYWYRQTLGQGPEFLTYFQNEAQLEKSRLLSDRFSAERPKGSFSTLEIQRTEQGDSAMYLCASSPRLAGTYNEQFFGPGTRLTVL.

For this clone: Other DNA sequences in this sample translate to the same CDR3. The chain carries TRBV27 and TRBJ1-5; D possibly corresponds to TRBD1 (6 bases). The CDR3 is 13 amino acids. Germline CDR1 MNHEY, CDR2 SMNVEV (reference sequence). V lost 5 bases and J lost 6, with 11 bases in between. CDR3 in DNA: TGTGCCAGCAGTCCGACAGGCGGTCAGCCCCAGCATTTT. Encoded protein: CASSPTGGQPQHF.

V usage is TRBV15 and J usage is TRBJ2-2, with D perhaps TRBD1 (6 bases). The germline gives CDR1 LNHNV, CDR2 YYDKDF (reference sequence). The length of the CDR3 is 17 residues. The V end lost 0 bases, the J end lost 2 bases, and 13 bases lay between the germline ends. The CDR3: CATSRELDSANTGELFF. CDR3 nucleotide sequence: TGTGCCACCAGCAGAGAACTGGACAGCGCAAACACCGGGGAGCTGTTTTTT.

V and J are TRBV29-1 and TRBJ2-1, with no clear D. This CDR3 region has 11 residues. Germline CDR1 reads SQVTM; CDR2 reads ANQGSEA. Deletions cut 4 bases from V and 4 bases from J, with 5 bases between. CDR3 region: CSVATYNEQFF. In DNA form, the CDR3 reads TGCAGCGTTGCTACTTACAATGAGCAGTTCTTC.

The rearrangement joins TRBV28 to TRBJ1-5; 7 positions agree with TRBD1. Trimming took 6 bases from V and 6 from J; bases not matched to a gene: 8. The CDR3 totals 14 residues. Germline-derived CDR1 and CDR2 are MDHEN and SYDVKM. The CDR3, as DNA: TGTGCCAGCAGCTGGAGACAGGGCGTTCAGCCCCAGCATTTT. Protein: CASSWRQGVQPQHF. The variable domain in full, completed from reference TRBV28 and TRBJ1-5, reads DVKVTQSSRYLVKRTGEKVFLECVQDMDHENMFWYRQDPGLGLRLIYFSYDVKMKEKGDIPEGYSVSREKKERFSLILESASTNQTSMYLCASSWRQGVQPQHFGDGTRLSIL.

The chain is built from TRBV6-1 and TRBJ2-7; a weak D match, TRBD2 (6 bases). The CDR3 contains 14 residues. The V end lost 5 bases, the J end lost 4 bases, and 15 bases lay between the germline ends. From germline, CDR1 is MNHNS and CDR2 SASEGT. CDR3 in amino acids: CASSLPGLKYEQYF. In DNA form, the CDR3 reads TGTGCCAGCAGTTTGCCGGGACTCAAATACGAGCAGTACTTC.

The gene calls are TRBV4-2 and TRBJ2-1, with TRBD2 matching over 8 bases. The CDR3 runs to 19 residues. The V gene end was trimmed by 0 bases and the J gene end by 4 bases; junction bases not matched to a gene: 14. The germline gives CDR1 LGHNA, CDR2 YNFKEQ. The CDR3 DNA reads TGTGCCAGCAGCCAAGATTGGCTTGGGGCGGGAGGCTCTTACAATGAGCAGTTCTTC. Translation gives CASSQDWLGAGGSYNEQFF.

The CDR3 loop reads CASSSLGRYSRPANTGELFF. The CDR3 DNA reads TGTGCCAGCAGTTCCCTGGGACGTTACTCCCGACCGGCGAACACCGGGGAGCTGTTTTTT. The chain carries TRBV28 and TRBJ2-2; D tentatively fits TRBD1 or TRBD2 (5 bases each). V lost 4 bases, J lost 0 bases, and 24 bases lay in between. Germline CDR1 reads MDHEN; CDR2 reads SYDVKM. This CDR3 has 20 residues.

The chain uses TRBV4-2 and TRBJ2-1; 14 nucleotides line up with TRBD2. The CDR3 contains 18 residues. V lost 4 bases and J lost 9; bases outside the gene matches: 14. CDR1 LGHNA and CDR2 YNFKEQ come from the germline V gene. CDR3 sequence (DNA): TGTGCCAGCAGCCCGGTCGGATTCGGGACTAGCGGGAGTGGTGAGCAGTTCTTC. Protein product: CASSPVGFGTSGSGEQFF.

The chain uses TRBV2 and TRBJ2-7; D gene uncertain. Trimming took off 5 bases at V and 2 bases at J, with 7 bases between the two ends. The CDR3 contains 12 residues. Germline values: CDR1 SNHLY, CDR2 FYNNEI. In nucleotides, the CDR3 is TGTGCCAGCAGTTTGCACCCCTACGAGCAGTACTTC. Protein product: CASSLHPYEQYF. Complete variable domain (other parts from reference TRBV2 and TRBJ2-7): EPEVTQTPSHQVTQMGQEVILRCVPISNHLYFYWYRQILGQKVEFLVSFYNNEISEKSEIFDDQFSVERPDGSNFTLKIRSTKLEDSAMYFCASSLHPYEQYFGPGTRLTVT.

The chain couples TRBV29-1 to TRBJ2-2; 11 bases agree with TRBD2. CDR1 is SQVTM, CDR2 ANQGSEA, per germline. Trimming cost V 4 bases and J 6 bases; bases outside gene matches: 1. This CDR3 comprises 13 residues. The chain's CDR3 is CSVGGLAAGELFF. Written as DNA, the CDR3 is TGCAGCGTTGGGGGACTAGCGGCCGGGGAGCTGTTTTTT.

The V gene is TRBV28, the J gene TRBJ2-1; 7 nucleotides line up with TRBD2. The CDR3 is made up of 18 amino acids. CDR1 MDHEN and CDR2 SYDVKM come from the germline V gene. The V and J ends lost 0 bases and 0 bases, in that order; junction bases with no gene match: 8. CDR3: CASSLWDPGGGSYNEQFF. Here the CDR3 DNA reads TGTGCCAGCAGTTTATGGGACCCAGGCGGGGGCTCCTACAATGAGCAGTTCTTC.

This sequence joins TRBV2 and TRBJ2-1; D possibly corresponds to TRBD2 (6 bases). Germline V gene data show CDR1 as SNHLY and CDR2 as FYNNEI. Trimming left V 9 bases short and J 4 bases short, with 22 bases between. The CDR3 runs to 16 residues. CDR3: CASGGRGTLPYNEQFF. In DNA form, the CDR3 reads TGTGCCAGTGGGGGGAGAGGGACTTTACCATACAATGAGCAGTTCTTC.

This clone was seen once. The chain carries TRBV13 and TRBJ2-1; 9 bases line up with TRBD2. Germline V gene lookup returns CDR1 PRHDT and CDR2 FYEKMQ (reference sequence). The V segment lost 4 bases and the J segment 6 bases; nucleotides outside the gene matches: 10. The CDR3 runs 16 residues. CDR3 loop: CASSSTAGGPGNEQFF. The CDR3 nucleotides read TGTGCCAGCAGCTCAACGGCGGGAGGGCCAGGCAATGAGCAGTTCTTC.

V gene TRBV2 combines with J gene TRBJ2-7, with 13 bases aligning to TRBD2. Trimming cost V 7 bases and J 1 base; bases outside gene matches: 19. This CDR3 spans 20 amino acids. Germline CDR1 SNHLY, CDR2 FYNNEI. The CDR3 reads CASTASGGTSGRAYSYEQYF. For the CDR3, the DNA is TGTGCCAGCACCGCCTCAGGGGGCACTAGCGGGAGGGCCTATTCCTACGAGCAGTACTTC.